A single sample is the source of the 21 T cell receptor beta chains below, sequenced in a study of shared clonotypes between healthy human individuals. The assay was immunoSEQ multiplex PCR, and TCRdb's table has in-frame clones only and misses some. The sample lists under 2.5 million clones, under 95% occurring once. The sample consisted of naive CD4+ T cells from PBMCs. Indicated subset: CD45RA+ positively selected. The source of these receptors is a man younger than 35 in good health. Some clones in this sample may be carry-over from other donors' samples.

Here the CDR3 DNA reads TGTGCCAGCAGTTACTCGACCCGGAGGGAAAATTCACCCCTCCACTTT. The encoded protein is CASSYSTRRENSPLHF. V gene TRBV6-5 combines with J gene TRBJ1-6, with no clear D. The CDR3 covers 16 residues. Trimming pared 0 bases from V and 7 bases from J, leaving 13 bases between. Germline-derived CDR1 and CDR2 are MNHEY and SVGAGI.

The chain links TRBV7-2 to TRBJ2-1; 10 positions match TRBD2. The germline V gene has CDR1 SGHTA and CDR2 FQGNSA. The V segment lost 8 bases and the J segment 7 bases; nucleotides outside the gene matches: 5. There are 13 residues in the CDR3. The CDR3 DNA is TGTGCCAGCCTAGCGGGAGCTGAGAATGAGCAGTTCTTC. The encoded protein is CASLAGAENEQFF.

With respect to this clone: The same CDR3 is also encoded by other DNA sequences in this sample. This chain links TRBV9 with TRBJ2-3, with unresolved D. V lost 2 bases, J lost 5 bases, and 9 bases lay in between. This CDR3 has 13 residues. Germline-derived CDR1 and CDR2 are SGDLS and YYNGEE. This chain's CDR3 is CASSVSGGDTQYF. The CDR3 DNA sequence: TGTGCCAGCAGCGTTTCGGGTGGAGATACGCAGTATTTT.

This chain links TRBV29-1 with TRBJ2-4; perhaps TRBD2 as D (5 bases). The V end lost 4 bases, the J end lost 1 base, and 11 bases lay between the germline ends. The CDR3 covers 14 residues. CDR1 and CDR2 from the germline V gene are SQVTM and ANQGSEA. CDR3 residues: CSVGKGDAKNIQYF. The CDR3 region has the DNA TGCAGCGTTGGTAAGGGAGACGCCAAAAACATTCAGTACTTC.

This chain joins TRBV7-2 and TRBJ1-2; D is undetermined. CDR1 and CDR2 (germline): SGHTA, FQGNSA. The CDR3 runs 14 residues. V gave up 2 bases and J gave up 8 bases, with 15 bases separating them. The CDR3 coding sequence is TGTGCCAGCAGCTTATCCCGGGGTCCGGGGGGCTACACCTTC. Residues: CASSLSRGPGGYTF.

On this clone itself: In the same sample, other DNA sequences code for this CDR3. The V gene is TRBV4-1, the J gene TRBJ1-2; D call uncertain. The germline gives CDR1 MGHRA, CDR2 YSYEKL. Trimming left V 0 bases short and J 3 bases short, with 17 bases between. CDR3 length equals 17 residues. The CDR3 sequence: CASSQERRSPADYGYTF. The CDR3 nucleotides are TGCGCCAGCAGCCAAGAACGCAGGTCGCCGGCGGACTATGGCTACACCTTC.

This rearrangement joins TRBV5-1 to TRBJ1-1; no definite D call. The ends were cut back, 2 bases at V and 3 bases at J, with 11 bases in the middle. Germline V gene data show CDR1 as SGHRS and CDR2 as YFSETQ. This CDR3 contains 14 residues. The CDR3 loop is CASSFGREYTEAFF. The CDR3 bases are TGCGCCAGCAGCTTTGGAAGGGAGTACACTGAAGCTTTCTTT.

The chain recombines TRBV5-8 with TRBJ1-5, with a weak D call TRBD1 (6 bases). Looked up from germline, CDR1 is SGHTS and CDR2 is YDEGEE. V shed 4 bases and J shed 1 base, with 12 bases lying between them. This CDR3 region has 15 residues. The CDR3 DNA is TGTGCCAGCAGCCGGGGGACATTCAGCAATCAGCCCCAGCATTTT. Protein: CASSRGTFSNQPQHF.

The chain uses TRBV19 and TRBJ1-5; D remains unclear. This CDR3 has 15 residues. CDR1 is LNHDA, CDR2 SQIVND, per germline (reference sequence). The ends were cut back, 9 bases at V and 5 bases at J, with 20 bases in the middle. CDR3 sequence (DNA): TGTGCCAGCGGCAGTGTAGCGGGCAGCGATCAGCCCCAGCATTTT. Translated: CASGSVAGSDQPQHF.

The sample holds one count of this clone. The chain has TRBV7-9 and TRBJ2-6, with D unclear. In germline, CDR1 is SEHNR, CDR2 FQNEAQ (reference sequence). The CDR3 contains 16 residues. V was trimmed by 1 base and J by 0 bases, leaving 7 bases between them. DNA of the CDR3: TGTGCCAGCAGCTTAGATGAGAGCTCTGGGGCCAACGTCCTGACTTTC. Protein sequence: CASSLDESSGANVLTF.

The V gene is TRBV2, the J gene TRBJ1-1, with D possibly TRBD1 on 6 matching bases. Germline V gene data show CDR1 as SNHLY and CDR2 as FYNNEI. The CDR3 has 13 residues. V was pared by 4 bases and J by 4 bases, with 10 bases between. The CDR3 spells CASSADSVTEAFF. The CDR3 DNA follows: TGTGCCAGCAGTGCGGACAGTGTCACTGAAGCTTTCTTT.

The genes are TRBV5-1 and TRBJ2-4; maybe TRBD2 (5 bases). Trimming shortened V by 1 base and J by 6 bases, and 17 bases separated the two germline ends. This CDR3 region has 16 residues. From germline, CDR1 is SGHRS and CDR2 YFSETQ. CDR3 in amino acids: CASSLTTRESGNIQYF. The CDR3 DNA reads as TGCGCCAGCAGCTTGACAACCCGGGAATCGGGAAACATTCAGTACTTC.

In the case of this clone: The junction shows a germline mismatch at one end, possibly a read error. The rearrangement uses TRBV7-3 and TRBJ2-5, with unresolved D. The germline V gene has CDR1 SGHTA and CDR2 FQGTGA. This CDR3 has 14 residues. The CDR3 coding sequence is TGTGCCAGCAGCTTAGTAGGGCCCCAAGGGACCCAGTACTTC. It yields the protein CASSLVGPQGTQYF.

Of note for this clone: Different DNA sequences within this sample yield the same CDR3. CDR3 residues: CATSRGRTGYGYTF. Written as DNA, the CDR3 is TGTGCCACCAGCAGAGGTAGGACAGGCTATGGCTACACCTTC. The V call is TRBV15, the J call TRBJ1-2, with 7 nucleotides matching TRBD1. With 1 base clipped from V and 4 bases from J, the junction kept 3 bases outside the gene matches. Germline V gives CDR1 LNHNV, CDR2 YYDKDF (reference sequence). The CDR3 is 14 amino acids.

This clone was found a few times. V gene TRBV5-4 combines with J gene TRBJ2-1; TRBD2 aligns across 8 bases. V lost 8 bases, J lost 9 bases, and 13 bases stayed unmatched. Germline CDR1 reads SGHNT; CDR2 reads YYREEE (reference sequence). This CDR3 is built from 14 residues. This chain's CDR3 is CASRTAGAGFEQFF. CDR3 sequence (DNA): TGTGCCAGTCGAACAGCGGGAGCGGGTTTTGAGCAGTTCTTC.

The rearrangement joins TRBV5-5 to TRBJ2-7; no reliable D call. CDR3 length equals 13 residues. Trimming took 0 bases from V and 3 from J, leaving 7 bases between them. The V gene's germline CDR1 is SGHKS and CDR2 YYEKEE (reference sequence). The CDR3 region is CASSLGLGYEQYF. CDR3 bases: TGTGCCAGCAGCTTGGGACTGGGCTACGAGCAGTACTTC.

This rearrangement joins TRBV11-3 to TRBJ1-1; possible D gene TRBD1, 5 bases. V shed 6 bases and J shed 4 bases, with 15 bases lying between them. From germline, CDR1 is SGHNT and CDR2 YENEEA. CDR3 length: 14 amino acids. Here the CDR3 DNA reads TGTGCCAGCAGTTCCGGGACCCCCTCCACTGAAGCTTTCTTT. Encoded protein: CASSSGTPSTEAFF.

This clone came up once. CDR3 region: CSASASGANVLTF. The CDR3 DNA is TGCAGCGCTTCCGCCTCTGGGGCCAACGTCCTGACTTTC. The chain combines TRBV29-1 with TRBJ2-6; no clear D. Trimming shortened V by 7 bases and J by 0 bases, and 7 bases separated the two germline ends. In germline, CDR1 is SQVTM, CDR2 ANQGSEA. This CDR3 has 13 residues.

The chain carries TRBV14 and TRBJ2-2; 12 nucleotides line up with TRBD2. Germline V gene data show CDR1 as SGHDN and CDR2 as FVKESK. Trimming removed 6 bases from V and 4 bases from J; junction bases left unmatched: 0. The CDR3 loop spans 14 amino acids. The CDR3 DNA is TGTGCCAGCAGACTAGCGGGAGGCACCGGGGAGCTGTTTTTT. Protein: CASRLAGGTGELFF.

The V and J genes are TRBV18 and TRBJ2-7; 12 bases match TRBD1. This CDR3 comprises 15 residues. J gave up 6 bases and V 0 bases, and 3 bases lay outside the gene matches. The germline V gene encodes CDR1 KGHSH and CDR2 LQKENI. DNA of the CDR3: TGTGCCAGCTCACCACCGGGGACAGGGGGCTTCGAGCAGTACTTC. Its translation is CASSPPGTGGFEQYF.

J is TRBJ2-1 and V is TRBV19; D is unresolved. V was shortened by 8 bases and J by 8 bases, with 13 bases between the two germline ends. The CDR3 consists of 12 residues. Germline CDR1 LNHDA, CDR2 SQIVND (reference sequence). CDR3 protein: CASGPFSDEQFF. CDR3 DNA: TGTGCCAGTGGACCCTTCTCAGATGAGCAGTTCTTC.